These T cell receptor beta chains were read from a single sample in a study of cytomegalovirus exposure and HLA in healthy donors. The protocol was immunoSEQ multiplex PCR, while the TCRdb copy is restricted to in-frame clones and leaves out a portion. The table shows about 97,000 clones, with 60% to 85% occurring only once. Material: PBMCs. The receptors originated from a man between 50 and 59 years old in good health and CMV-seronegative. Each CDR3 is given with its conserved first and last residue. The D gene is left open where the match is weak. Expanded clones are given a class, and other clones once, few, many or no size at all.

size	V	D	J	DNA	CDR3
-	TRBV19	-	TRBJ1-3	TGTGCCAGCGGAGGACAGAATGGAAACACCATATATTTT	CASGGQNGNTIYF
-	TRBV2	-	TRBJ2-5	TGTGCCAGCAGGGGCCGAGGCGGGCAAGAGACCCAGTACTTC	CASRGRGGQETQYF
-	TRBV19	-	TRBJ2-2	TGTGCCAGTAGTCCAGGGGTCCCCGGGGAGCTGTTTTTT	CASSPGVPGELFF
-	TRBV5-5	TRBD1	TRBJ1-5	TGTGCCAGCAGTCTGGACAGGGGCGTGGGGGCCCAGCATTTT	CASSLDRGVGAQHF
-	TRBV25-1	TRBD1	TRBJ1-2	TGTGCCAGCAGTGCTTGGACAGGGGGCGAGTATGGCTACACCTTC	CASSAWTGGEYGYTF
few	TRBV2	-	TRBJ2-4	TGTGCCAGCAGTGAAGCGCGGGCTCGCGGCGGCATTCAGTACTTC	CASSEARARGGIQYF
-	TRBV7-9	TRBD2	TRBJ2-7	TGTTCCAGCAGCTTTGGCGGACTAGCCTACGAGCAGTACTTC	CSSSFGGLAYEQYF
-	TRBV9	TRBD1	TRBJ2-5	TGTGCCAGCAGCGCGCAGGGGGAAGAGACCCAGTACTTC	CASSAQGEETQYF
-	TRBV6-5	-	TRBJ1-3	TGTGCCAGCAGCCGACAAGAGGGCTTAAGAAACACCATATATTTT	CASSRQEGLRNTIYF
-	TRBV27	-	TRBJ1-1	TGTGCCAGCAGTTTCCGGAGCATTAGGAGCACTGAAGCTTTCTTT	CASSFRSIRSTEAFF
-	TRBV7-6	TRBD1	TRBJ1-1	TGTGCCAGCATCCCCCCCGGGACAGTCACTGAAGCTTTCTTT	CASIPPGTVTEAFF
-	TRBV7-8	TRBD1	TRBJ1-3	TGTGCCAGCAGCTACAAGGGGGCTGGGACAGCCTCTGGAAACACCATATATTTT	CASSYKGAGTASGNTIYF
-	TRBV5-1	TRBD1	TRBJ2-6	TGCGCCAGCAGCCCGACAGGGGTAGGGGCCAACGTCCTGACTTTC	CASSPTGVGANVLTF
-	TRBV5-1	TRBD1	TRBJ2-3	TGCGCCAGCAGCCCGGGACAGGGAAGAGGAGATACGCAGTATTTT	CASSPGQGRGDTQYF
-	TRBV15	TRBD1	TRBJ1-1	TGTGCCACCAGCAGAGGGGGGCAGGGGGTCCGAGCTTTCTTT	CATSRGGQGVRAFF
-	TRBV7-8	-	TRBJ1-6	TGTGCCAGCAGCAGCCGGGACAAAAATAATTCACCCCTCCACTTT	CASSSRDKNNSPLHF
-	TRBV19	TRBD1	TRBJ2-1	TGTGCCAGTACCGCCGGGACAGGAATTGACAATGAGCAGTTCTTC	CASTAGTGIDNEQFF
-	TRBV19	TRBD2	TRBJ2-5	TGTGCCAGTAGTATTCGTCCGGGGGGGACAGAGACCCAGTACTTC	CASSIRPGGTETQYF
-	TRBV19	-	TRBJ1-2	TGTGCCAGTAGTGAGGGCTACGGGAGCTATGGCTACACCTTC	CASSEGYGSYGYTF
-	TRBV6-1	TRBD1	TRBJ2-3	TGTGCCAGCAACGGACAGGGTGGGACAGATACGCAGTATTTT	CASNGQGGTDTQYF
-	TRBV2	TRBD1	TRBJ1-2	TGTGCCAGGGGGACAGGCGGCTTC	CARGTGGF
-	TRBV30	-	TRBJ2-5	TGTGCCTGGACGGAGGGGGAGACCCAGTACTTC	CAWTEGETQYF
few	TRBV27	TRBD2	TRBJ2-1	TGTGCCAGCCAGACTAGCGTCTCCCCGGGGGATGAGCAGTTCTTC	CASQTSVSPGDEQFF
-	TRBV7-7	TRBD1	TRBJ2-7	TGTGCCAGCAGCTACGGTTCACAGGGGATGACCTTCTGCTCCTACGAGCAGTACTTC	CASSYGSQGMTFCSYEQYF
-	TRBV2	-	TRBJ2-2	TGTGCCAGCAGAGCCCCCACAGGGTCCACCGGGGAGCTGTTTTTT	CASRAPTGSTGELFF
-	TRBV30	-	TRBJ1-6	TGTGCCTGGAGTCCCCAACGAAGTAGCTCCTATAATTCACCCCTCCACTTT	CAWSPQRSSSYNSPLHF
-	TRBV6-1	TRBD1	TRBJ1-5	TGTGCCGCGCGGGACAGACTTCCTGATCAGCCCCAGCATTTT	CAARDRLPDQPQHF
-	TRBV30	-	TRBJ1-2	TGTGCCTGGAGTCCGACCGCTTCTAGCTATGGCTACACCTTC	CAWSPTASSYGYTF
-	TRBV6-5	TRBD1	TRBJ1-2	TGTGCCAGCAGTTACTCGGGACAGGGATTTGGCTACACCTTC	CASSYSGQGFGYTF
-	TRBV7-9	TRBD2	TRBJ2-1	TGTGCCAGCAGCTTACATGTTACTAGCGGGAGGGTGTACAATGAGCAGTTCTTC	CASSLHVTSGRVYNEQFF
-	TRBV11-1	TRBD2	TRBJ2-1	TGTGCCAGCAGCTCGGGGGGTTACAATGAGCAGTTCTTC	CASSSGGYNEQFF
-	TRBV5-1	TRBD2	TRBJ2-5	TGCGCCAGCACCCCTAGCGGGGGATTGATACAAGAGACCCAGTACTTC	CASTPSGGLIQETQYF
-	TRBV7-2	-	TRBJ2-4	TGTGCCAGCAGCTTAGTCAGGTTGGGCAGGGACATTCAGTACTTC	CASSLVRLGRDIQYF
-	TRBV28	TRBD2	TRBJ2-3	TGTGCCAGCAGTTTATTGAGAGGGGGTATACTAGCGGGGGGACAAACTAGCACAGATACGCAGTATTTT	CASSLLRGGILAGGQTSTDTQYF
-	TRBV27	TRBD1	TRBJ1-4	TGTGCCTCCGGGACCGTTCTCACTCAGGGGGCAACTAATGAAAAACTGTTTTTT	CASGTVLTQGATNEKLFF
-	TRBV11-3	-	TRBJ2-1	TGTGCCAGCAGCCGCGGGACGGACAATGAGCAGTTCTTC	CASSRGTDNEQFF
-	TRBV19	-	TRBJ2-3	TGTGCCACCGCTAGCGCAGATACGCAGTATTTT	CATASADTQYF
-	TRBV27	TRBD2	TRBJ2-3	TGTGCCAGCAGTTTACCCTCTAGCGGAACAGATACGCAGTATTTT	CASSLPSSGTDTQYF
-	TRBV19	-	TRBJ2-7	TGTGCCAGTAGTATCTCAGGGGAGCAGTACTTC	CASSISGEQYF
-	TRBV28	TRBD1	TRBJ2-7	TGTGCCAGCAGTTCCCAGGGGGTGGGGGAGCAGTACTTC	CASSSQGVGEQYF
-	TRBV7-2	TRBD2	TRBJ2-1	TGTGCCAGCACCCCGACTAGCGGGGCCTACAATGAGCAGTTCTTC	CASTPTSGAYNEQFF
few	TRBV11-2	TRBD1	TRBJ2-4	TGTGCCAGCAGCCTGTCCGGGACAGCAAACATTCAGTACTTC	CASSLSGTANIQYF
-	TRBV19	TRBD1	TRBJ2-2	TGTGCCAGTAGTGGGGCAAGGGGGACAGCGAACACCGGGGAGCTGTTTTTT	CASSGARGTANTGELFF
-	TRBV7-3	TRBD2	TRBJ2-3	TGTGCCAGCAGCTCAGCGGGGGGGAGCAGAGATACGCAGTATTTT	CASSSAGGSRDTQYF
-	TRBV5-1	TRBD2	TRBJ2-3	TGCGCCAGCAGCTTGTGGCGGACTAGAGGGTCTAGCACAGATACGCAGTATTTT	CASSLWRTRGSSTDTQYF
few	TRBV21-1	-	TRBJ1-5	TGTGCCAGCAGCTTCCCTGGGCACATATGTCTTTCGCAGCCCCAGCATTTT	CASSFPGHICLSQPQHF
-	TRBV5-1	TRBD1	TRBJ2-1	TGCGCCAGCAGCCGTAAAGACAGGGCCTACAATGAGCAGTTCTTC	CASSRKDRAYNEQFF
-	TRBV19	-	TRBJ2-1	TGTGCCAGTAGGATAGAAGGGAGCTCCTACAATGAGCAGTTCTTC	CASRIEGSSYNEQFF
-	TRBV25-1	TRBD1	TRBJ1-2	TGTGCCAGCAGTGAACCCGACAGGGTTGGCTACACCTTC	CASSEPDRVGYTF
-	TRBV6-6	-	TRBJ1-2	TGTGCCAGCAGACCAGGGGCCCGCATCAACTATGGCTACACCTTC	CASRPGARINYGYTF
-	TRBV6-6	-	TRBJ1-1	TGTGCCAGCAGTTACACGCGGGGGAACACTGAAGCTTTCTTT	CASSYTRGNTEAFF
-	TRBV30	-	TRBJ1-5	TGTGCCCGGAGTGTAACGGGCAGGGGTGTCAATCAGCCCCAGCATTTT	CARSVTGRGVNQPQHF
-	TRBV2	-	TRBJ2-2	TGTGCCAGCGTCGCTGGGACTTCGAACACCGGGGAGCTGTTTTTT	CASVAGTSNTGELFF
-	TRBV7-9	-	TRBJ2-7	TGTGCCAGCAGCTTCATGGGTGGGAGCGACGAGCAGTACTTC	CASSFMGGSDEQYF
once	TRBV30	TRBD2	TRBJ2-7	TGTGCCTGGAGTGACATTACTAGCGGGGGATGGAGCTCCTACGAGCAGTACTTC	CAWSDITSGGWSSYEQYF
-	TRBV30	TRBD1	TRBJ1-2	TGTGCCTGGGGGGACAGGGGGCTCTATGGCTACACCTTC	CAWGDRGLYGYTF
-	TRBV2	TRBD1	TRBJ1-6	TGTGCCAGCAGTGAAGGGACAGGGAATTCACCCCTCCACTTT	CASSEGTGNSPLHF
-	TRBV28	TRBD1	TRBJ2-7	TGTGCCAGCAGTTTCCCAGGGGGCTCGACCTACGAGCAGTACTTC	CASSFPGGSTYEQYF
-	TRBV6-5	-	TRBJ2-1	TGTGCCAGCAGTTACTCGACGGGGAATGAGCAGTTCTTC	CASSYSTGNEQFF